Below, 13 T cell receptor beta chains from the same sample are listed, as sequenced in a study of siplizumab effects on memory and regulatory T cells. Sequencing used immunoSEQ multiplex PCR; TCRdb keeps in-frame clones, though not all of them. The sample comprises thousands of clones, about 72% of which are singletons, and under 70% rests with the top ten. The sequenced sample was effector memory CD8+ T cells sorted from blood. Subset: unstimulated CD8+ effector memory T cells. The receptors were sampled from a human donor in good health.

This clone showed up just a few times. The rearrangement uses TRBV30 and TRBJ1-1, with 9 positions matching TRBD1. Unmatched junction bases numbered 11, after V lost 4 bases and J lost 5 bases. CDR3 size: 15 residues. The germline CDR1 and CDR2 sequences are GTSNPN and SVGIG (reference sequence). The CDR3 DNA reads TGTGCCTGGATTACAGGGGGCAGGGTTTATACTGAAGCTTTCTTT. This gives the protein CAWITGGRVYTEAFF.

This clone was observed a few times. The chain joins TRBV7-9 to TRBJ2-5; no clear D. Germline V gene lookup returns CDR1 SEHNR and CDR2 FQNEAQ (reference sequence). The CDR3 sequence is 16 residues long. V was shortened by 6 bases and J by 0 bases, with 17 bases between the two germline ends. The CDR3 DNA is TGTGCCAGCAGTCATGAGGTCCTTCCCTACCAAGAGACCCAGTACTTC. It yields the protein CASSHEVLPYQETQYF.

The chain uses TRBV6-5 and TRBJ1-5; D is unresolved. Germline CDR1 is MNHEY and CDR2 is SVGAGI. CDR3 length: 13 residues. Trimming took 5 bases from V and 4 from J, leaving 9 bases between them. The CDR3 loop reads CASSPLINQPQHF. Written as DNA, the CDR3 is TGTGCCAGCAGTCCCTTAATTAATCAGCCCCAGCATTTT.

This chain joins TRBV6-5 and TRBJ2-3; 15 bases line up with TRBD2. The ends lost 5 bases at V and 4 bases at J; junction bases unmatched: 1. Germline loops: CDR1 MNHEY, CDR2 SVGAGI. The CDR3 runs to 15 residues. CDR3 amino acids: CASSGLAGGPDTQYF. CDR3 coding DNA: TGTGCCAGCAGTGGACTAGCGGGAGGGCCAGATACGCAGTATTTT.

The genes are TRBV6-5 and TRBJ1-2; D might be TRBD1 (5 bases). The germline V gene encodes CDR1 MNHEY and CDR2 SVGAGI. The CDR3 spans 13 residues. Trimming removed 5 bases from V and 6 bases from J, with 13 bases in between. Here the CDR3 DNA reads TGTGCCAGCAGTGATCGGGACGGTGATGGCTACACCTTC. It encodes CASSDRDGDGYTF.

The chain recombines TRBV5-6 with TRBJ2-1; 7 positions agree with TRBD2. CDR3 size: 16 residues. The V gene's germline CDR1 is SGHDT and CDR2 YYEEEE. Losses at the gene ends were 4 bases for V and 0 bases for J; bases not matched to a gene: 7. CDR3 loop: CASSPRDYLSYNEQFF. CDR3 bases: TGTGCCAGCAGCCCCCGGGACTACCTCTCCTACAATGAGCAGTTCTTC.

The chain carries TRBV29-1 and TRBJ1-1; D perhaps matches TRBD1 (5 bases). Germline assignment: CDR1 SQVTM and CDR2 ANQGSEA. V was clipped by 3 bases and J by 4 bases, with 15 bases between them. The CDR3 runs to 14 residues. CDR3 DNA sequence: TGCAGCGTTGATTCTCATGGGGGGAGCACTGAAGCTTTCTTT. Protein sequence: CSVDSHGGSTEAFF. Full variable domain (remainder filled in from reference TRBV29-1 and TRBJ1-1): SAVISQKPSRDICQRGTSLTIQCQVDSQVTMMFWYRQQPGQSLTLIATANQGSEATYESGFVIDKFPISRPNLTFSTLTVSNMSPEDSSIYLCSVDSHGGSTEAFFGQGTRLTVV.

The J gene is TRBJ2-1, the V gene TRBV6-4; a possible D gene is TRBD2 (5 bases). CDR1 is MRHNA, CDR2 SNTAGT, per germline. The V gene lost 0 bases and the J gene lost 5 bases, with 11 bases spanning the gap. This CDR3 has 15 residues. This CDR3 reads CASSDSEERHNEQFF. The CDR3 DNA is TGTGCCAGCAGTGACTCCGAAGAGCGGCACAATGAGCAGTTCTTC.

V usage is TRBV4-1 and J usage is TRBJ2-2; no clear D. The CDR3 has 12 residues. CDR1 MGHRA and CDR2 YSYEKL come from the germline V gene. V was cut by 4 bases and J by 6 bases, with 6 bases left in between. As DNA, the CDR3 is TGCGCCAGCAGCCGCTACTCCGGGGAGCTGTTTTTT. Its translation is CASSRYSGELFF.

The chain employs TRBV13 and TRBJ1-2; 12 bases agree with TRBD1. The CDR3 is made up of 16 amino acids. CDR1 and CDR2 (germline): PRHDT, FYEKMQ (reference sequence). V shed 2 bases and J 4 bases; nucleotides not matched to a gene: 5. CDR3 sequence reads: CASSLSGQGALYGYTF. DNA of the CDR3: TGTGCCAGCAGCTTATCGGGACAGGGGGCCCTCTATGGCTACACCTTC.

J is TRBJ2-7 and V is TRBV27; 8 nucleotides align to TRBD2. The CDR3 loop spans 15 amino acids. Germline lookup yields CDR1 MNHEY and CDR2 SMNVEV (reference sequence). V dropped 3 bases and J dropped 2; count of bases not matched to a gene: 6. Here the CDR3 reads CASSLVTSETYEQYF. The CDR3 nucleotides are TGTGCCAGCAGTTTGGTGACTAGCGAGACCTACGAGCAGTACTTC.

CDR3 sequence: CASREGSRDEQFF. The CDR3 DNA follows: TGTGCCAGCAGGGAGGGTAGCAGGGATGAGCAGTTCTTC. The chain is built from TRBV6-1 and TRBJ2-1; possible D gene TRBD2, 6 bases. Germline V gene lookup returns CDR1 MNHNS and CDR2 SASEGT. With 6 bases removed from V and 8 bases from J, the gap between germline ends came to 14 bases. The CDR3 is made up of 13 amino acids.

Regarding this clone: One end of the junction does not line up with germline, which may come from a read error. The CDR3 DNA reads as TGTGCCATCAGCAGGCGAGGGGTAGGGGGCTACACCTTC. This codes for CAISRRGVGGYTF. The chain employs TRBV15 and TRBJ1-2, with D maybe TRBD1 (5 bases). Germline V gene sequence: CDR1 LNHNV, CDR2 YYDKDF (reference sequence). The CDR3 contains 13 residues.